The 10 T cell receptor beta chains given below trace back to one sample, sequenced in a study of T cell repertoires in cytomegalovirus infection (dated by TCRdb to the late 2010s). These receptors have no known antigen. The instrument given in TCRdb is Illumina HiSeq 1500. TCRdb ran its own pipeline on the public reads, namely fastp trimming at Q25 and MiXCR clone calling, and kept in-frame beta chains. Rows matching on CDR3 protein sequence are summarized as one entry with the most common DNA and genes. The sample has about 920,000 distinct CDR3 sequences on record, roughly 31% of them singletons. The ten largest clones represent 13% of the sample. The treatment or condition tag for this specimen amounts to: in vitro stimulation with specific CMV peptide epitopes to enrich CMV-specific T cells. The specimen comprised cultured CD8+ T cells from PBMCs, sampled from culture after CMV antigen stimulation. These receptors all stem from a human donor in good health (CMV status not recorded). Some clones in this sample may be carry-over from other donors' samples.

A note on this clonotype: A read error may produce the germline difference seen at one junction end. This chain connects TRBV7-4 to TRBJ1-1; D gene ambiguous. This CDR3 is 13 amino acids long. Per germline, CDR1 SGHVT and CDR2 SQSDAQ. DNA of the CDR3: TGTGTCAGCAGCCCCGGGCAGGCGACAGAAGCTTTCTTT. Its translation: CVSSPGQATEAFF.

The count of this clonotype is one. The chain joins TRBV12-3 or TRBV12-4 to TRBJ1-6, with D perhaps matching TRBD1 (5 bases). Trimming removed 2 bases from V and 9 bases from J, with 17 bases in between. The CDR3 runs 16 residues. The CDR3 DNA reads TGTGCCAGCAGTTTATGGGGCCCAGGGTCGGCTTCACCCCTCCACTTT. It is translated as CASSLWGPGSASPLHF.

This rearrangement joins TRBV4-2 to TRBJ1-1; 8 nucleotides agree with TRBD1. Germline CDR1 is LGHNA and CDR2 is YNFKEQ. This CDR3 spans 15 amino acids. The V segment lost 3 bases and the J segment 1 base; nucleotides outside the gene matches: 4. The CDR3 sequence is CASSQIQGENTEAFF. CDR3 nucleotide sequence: TGTGCCAGCAGCCAGATACAGGGGGAGAACACTGAAGCTTTCTTT.

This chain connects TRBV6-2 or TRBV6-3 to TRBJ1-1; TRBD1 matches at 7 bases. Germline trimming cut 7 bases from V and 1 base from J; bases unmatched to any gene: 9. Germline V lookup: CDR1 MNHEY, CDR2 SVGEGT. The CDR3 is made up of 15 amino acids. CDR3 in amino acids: CASTLRGTANTEAFF. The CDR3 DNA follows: TGTGCCAGCACCCTCCGGGGGACAGCGAACACTGAAGCTTTCTTT.

This chain's CDR3 is CASSEAGRGGTDTQYF. As DNA, the CDR3 is TGTGCCAGCAGTGAAGCAGGGCGGGGGGGCACAGATACGCAGTATTTT. V is TRBV6-1 and J is TRBJ2-3; TRBD2 agrees at 8 bases. Germline CDR1 reads MNHNS; CDR2 reads SASEGT. Trimming took 0 bases from V and 1 from J; bases not matched to a gene: 3. This CDR3 is built from 16 residues.

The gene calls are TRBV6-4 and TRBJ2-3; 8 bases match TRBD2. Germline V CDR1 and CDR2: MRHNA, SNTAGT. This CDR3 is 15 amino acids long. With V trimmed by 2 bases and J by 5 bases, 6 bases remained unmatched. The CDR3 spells CASSDGGLVQDTQYF. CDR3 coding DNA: TGTGCCAGCAGTGACGGGGGACTAGTCCAAGATACGCAGTATTTT.

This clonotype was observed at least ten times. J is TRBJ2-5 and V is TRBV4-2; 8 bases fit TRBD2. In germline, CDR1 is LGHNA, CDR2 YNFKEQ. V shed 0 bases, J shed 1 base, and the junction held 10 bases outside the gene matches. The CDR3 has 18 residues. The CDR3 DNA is TGTGCCAGCAGCCAAGAGTCCTCCAGCGGGGGTTTCCAAGAGACCCAGTACTTC. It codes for CASSQESSSGGFQETQYF.

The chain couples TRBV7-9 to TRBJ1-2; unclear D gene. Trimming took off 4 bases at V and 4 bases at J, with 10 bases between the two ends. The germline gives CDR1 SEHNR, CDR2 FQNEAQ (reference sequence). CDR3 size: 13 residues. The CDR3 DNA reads TGTGCCAGCAGCTCCGAGCGGCCCTATGGCTACACCTTC. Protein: CASSSERPYGYTF. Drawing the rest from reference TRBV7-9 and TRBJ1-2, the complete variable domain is DTGVSQNPRHKITKRGQNVTFRCDPISEHNRLYWYRQTLGQGPEFLTYFQNEAQLEKSRLLSDRFSAERPKGSFSTLEIQRTEQGDSAMYLCASSSERPYGYTFGSGTRLTVV.

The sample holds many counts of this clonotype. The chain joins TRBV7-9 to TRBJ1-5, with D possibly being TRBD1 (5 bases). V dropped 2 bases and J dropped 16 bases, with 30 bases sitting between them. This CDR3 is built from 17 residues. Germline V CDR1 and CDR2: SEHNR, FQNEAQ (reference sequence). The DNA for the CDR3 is TGTGCCAGCAGCTTATATGGGGTTGGGGGGGACCCCGATTTGTACCATTTT. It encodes CASSLYGVGGDPDLYHF.

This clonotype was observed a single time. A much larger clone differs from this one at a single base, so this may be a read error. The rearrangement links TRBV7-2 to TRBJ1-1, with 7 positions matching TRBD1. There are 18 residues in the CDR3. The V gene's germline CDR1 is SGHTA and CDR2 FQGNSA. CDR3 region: CVSSLFWTGQGGNTEAFF. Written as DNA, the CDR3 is TGTGTCAGCAGCTTATTCTGGACAGGACAAGGAGGGAACACTGAAGCTTTCTTT.